These 7 T cell receptor beta chains share one sample of origin, sequenced in a study of T-cell reconstitution after alpha-beta-depleted transplantation in children. The TCRbeta library incorporated unique molecular identifiers. TCRdb re-called the PCR reads through MiXCR, storing one row per CDR3 protein. The sample contains fewer than 550,000 distinct CDR3 sequences, over 9.5% of which appear only once. Sequencing used PBMCs, obtained before TCRalphabeta/CD19-depleted stem cell transplant. The receptors were gathered from a child between 2 and 9 years old with inherited bone marrow failure, due to receive a stem cell transplant.

This clonotype has ten or more counts. The rearrangement joins TRBV6-2 or TRBV6-3 to TRBJ2-7, with 11 bases matching TRBD2. CDR1 is MNHEY, CDR2 SVGEGT, per germline. CDR3 length: 15 amino acids. V dropped 6 bases and J dropped 4; count of bases not matched to a gene: 8. CDR3 coding DNA: TGTGCCAGCAGCCGCGGGACTAGCGGCCAATACGAGCAGTACTTC. It codes for CASSRGTSGQYEQYF.

This clonotype was observed a handful of times. V is TRBV28 and J is TRBJ2-6, with D possibly TRBD1 on 6 matching bases. V was pared by 6 bases and J by 2 bases, with 11 bases between. The CDR3 length is 15 residues. The V gene's germline CDR1 is MDHEN and CDR2 SYDVKM. In nucleotides, the CDR3 is TGTGCCAGCAGCGCATCAGGGGCTGGGGCCAACGTCCTGACTTTC. Translating it yields CASSASGAGANVLTF.

This clonotype was picked up many times. The rearrangement uses TRBV20-1 and TRBJ2-3, with 8 bases lining up with TRBD1. In germline, CDR1 is DFQATT, CDR2 SNEGSKA (reference sequence). The trim removed 1 base at V and 4 bases at J, leaving 10 bases unmatched. The CDR3 runs 16 residues. CDR3 in amino acids: CSARVSGRGQSDTQYF. The CDR3 DNA is TGCAGTGCTAGAGTGTCCGGCAGGGGGCAGTCAGATACGCAGTATTTT.

The V gene is TRBV14, the J gene TRBJ2-1; the match to TRBD2 covers 8 bases. The V segment lost 0 bases and the J segment 12 bases; nucleotides outside the gene matches: 4. From germline, CDR1 is SGHDN and CDR2 FVKESK. CDR3 length equals 13 residues. In nucleotides, the CDR3 is TGTGCCAGCAGCCAAGATCGGGGGGGGCCGCAGTTCTTC. Protein sequence: CASSQDRGGPQFF. Full variable domain (missing parts from reference TRBV14 and TRBJ2-1): EAGVTQFPSHSVIEKGQTVTLRCDPISGHDNLYWYRRVMGKEIKFLLHFVKESKQDESGMPNNRFLAERTGGTYSTLKVQPAELEDSGVYFCASSQDRGGPQFFGPGTRLTVL.

This clonotype was detected many times. This chain links TRBV5-1 with TRBJ2-2; 13 bases align to TRBD2. The CDR3 covers 17 residues. Germline V lookup: CDR1 SGHRS, CDR2 YFSETQ. V dropped 2 bases and J dropped 6; count of bases not matched to a gene: 7. The CDR3 loop is CASSFQGLAGAAGELFF. Here the CDR3 DNA reads TGCGCCAGCAGCTTTCAAGGACTAGCGGGAGCGGCCGGGGAGCTGTTTTTT.

This clonotype was detected ten times or more. The chain recombines TRBV6-2 or TRBV6-3 with TRBJ1-5; no clear D. CDR3 length: 13 amino acids. Germline V lookup: CDR1 MNHEY, CDR2 SVGEGT. Trimming pared 1 base from V and 3 bases from J, leaving 4 bases between. The CDR3 protein is CASSYWDNQPQHF. The DNA of the CDR3 is TGTGCCAGCAGTTACTGGGACAATCAGCCCCAGCATTTT.

A few counts support this clonotype. The rearrangement uses TRBV7-2 and TRBJ2-1; 10 positions agree with TRBD2. In germline, CDR1 is SGHTA, CDR2 FQGNSA. The CDR3 runs to 15 residues. V gave up 5 bases and J gave up 2 bases; unmatched junction bases: 3. CDR3 region: CASSASGGAYNEQFF. As DNA, the CDR3 is TGTGCCAGCAGCGCTAGCGGGGGTGCCTACAATGAGCAGTTCTTC.